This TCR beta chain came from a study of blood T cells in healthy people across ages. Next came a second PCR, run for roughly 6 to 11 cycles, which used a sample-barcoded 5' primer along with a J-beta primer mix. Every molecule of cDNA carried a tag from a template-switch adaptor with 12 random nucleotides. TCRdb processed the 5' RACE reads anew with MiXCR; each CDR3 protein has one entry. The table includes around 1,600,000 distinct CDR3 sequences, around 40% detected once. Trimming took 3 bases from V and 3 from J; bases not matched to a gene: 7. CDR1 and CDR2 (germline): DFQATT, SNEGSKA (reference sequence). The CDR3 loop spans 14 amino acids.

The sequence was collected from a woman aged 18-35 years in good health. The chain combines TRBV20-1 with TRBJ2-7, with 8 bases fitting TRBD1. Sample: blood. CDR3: CSASSLGQVYEQYF. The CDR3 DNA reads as TGCAGTGCTAGTTCCCTGGGACAGGTCTACGAGCAGTACTTC.